These 3 T cell receptor beta chains share one sample of origin, sequenced in a study of OX40 agonist ivuxolimab in advanced cancers. Sequencing was performed with immunoSEQ multiplex PCR; in TCRdb, only in-frame clones are kept and a portion is missing. In the table there are about 64,000 clones, 70% to 90% of which are singletons. This specimen was CD4+ or CD8+ T cells sorted from blood, taken in a trial of the OX40 agonist ivuxolimab. The receptors here all came from an adult with an advanced solid tumor such as melanoma, head and neck, liver or kidney cancer.

The J gene is TRBJ1-4, the V gene TRBV5-1, with 10 bases aligning to TRBD1. Trimming removed 4 bases from V and 0 bases from J; junction bases left unmatched: 0. This CDR3 has 15 residues. Germline assignment: CDR1 SGHRS and CDR2 YFSETQ. The CDR3 region has the DNA TGCGCCAGCAGCGGGACAGGGGCAACTAATGAAAAACTGTTTTTT. Translated: CASSGTGATNEKLFF.

This clone was recorded once. The chain employs TRBV28 and TRBJ1-5; possibly TRBD1 for D (6 bases). The germline V gene has CDR1 MDHEN and CDR2 SYDVKM. The CDR3 consists of 13 residues. V shed 2 bases and J shed 7 bases, with 9 bases lying between them. This CDR3 is CASSLRGWQPQHF. Written as DNA, the CDR3 is TGTGCCAGCAGTTTAAGGGGGTGGCAGCCCCAGCATTTT.

This clone has only one observation. The rearrangement joins TRBV6-1 to TRBJ2-7; TRBD2 is a possible D gene (6 bases). This CDR3 has 15 residues. V was clipped by 6 bases and J by 1 base, with 16 bases between them. In germline, CDR1 is MNHNS, CDR2 SASEGT. The CDR3 region has the DNA TGTGCCAGCAGCTCTCAGCGGGTGGGATCCTACGAGCAGTACTTC. Protein: CASSSQRVGSYEQYF.